These 25 T cell receptor beta chains came from one sample sequenced in a study of radiotherapy plus CTLA-4 blockade in lung cancer. Clones were sequenced by immunoSEQ multiplex PCR, and TCRdb holds only the in-frame ones, with some missing. The sample yields 55,000 to 65,000 clones, about 80% seen once. The sequencing used peripheral blood, collected from a patient treated with radiotherapy plus ipilimumab. These receptors all come from a human donor with non-small cell lung cancer who had a partial response to radiotherapy plus ipilimumab.

The chain links TRBV2 to TRBJ1-2; D may be TRBD1 (6 bases). The germline gives CDR1 SNHLY, CDR2 FYNNEI. This CDR3 comprises 14 residues. Between the trimmed V and J ends, which lost 2 bases and 2 bases, there was a span of 9 bases. The CDR3: CASSETRGNYGYTF. The CDR3 DNA reads as TGTGCCAGCAGTGAAACCAGGGGAAACTATGGCTACACCTTC.

The chain couples TRBV6-5 to TRBJ2-6, with a tentative D call TRBD1 (5 bases). The CDR3 is 15 residues long. Trimming cost V 7 bases and J 1 base, with 11 bases left between them. Germline CDR1 is MNHEY and CDR2 is SVGAGI. CDR3 residues: CASTRPGSGANVLTF. CDR3 coding DNA: TGTGCCAGCACCCGGCCAGGGTCTGGGGCCAACGTCCTGACTTTC.

The chain is built from TRBV6-1 and TRBJ1-3, with a weak D call TRBD1 (6 bases). The CDR3 extends over 14 amino acids. V was pared by 8 bases and J by 0 bases, with 11 bases between. Germline assignment: CDR1 MNHNS and CDR2 SASEGT. The CDR3 region is CASLGQFSGNTIYF. CDR3 DNA: TGTGCCAGCCTAGGACAGTTCTCTGGAAACACCATATATTTT.

The J gene is TRBJ2-3, the V gene TRBV28; 9 bases fit TRBD1. Germline CDR1 MDHEN, CDR2 SYDVKM. V dropped 2 bases and J dropped 2; count of bases not matched to a gene: 5. The CDR3 runs to 16 residues. The DNA of the CDR3 is TGTGCCAGCAGTTTACGCGGGACAGGGTACACAGATACGCAGTATTTT. Translated: CASSLRGTGYTDTQYF.

In DNA form, the CDR3 reads TGTGCCAGTAGCCCAGGACAGTCAGTCATGAACACTGAAGCTTTCTTT. Its protein product is CASSPGQSVMNTEAFF. The rearrangement uses TRBV19 and TRBJ1-1; D is possibly TRBD1 (6 bases). The germline gives CDR1 LNHDA, CDR2 SQIVND (reference sequence). Trimming shortened V by 6 bases and J by 0 bases, and 17 bases separated the two germline ends. CDR3 length: 16 residues.

Only one count was recorded for this clone. This chain uses TRBV19 with TRBJ2-5; the match to TRBD1 covers 8 bases. Trimming removed 3 bases from V and 5 bases from J; junction bases left unmatched: 11. Germline assignment: CDR1 LNHDA and CDR2 SQIVND (reference sequence). CDR3 length: 16 amino acids. The CDR3 here is CASSISAGGVGETQYF. DNA of the CDR3: TGTGCCAGTAGTATTTCGGCAGGGGGCGTTGGGGAGACCCAGTACTTC.

This rearrangement joins TRBV7-7 to TRBJ2-2, with 7 bases fitting TRBD1. CDR1 and CDR2 (germline): SSHAT, FNYEAQ (reference sequence). With 3 bases clipped from V and 5 bases from J, the junction kept 3 bases outside the gene matches. The CDR3 consists of 14 residues. CDR3 sequence: CASSFARGTGELFF. DNA for the CDR3: TGTGCCAGCAGCTTCGCCAGGGGGACCGGGGAGCTGTTTTTT.

This clone has just a few counts. The chain recombines TRBV5-4 with TRBJ1-1; 7 nucleotides agree with TRBD1. The CDR3 length is 16 residues. CDR1 is SGHNT and CDR2 is YYREEE in the germline V gene (reference sequence). The junction had 7 bases not matched to a gene; V was cut back by 0 bases and J by 2 bases. The CDR3: CASSLAQGRTNTEAFF. CDR3 nucleotide sequence: TGTGCCAGCAGCTTGGCACAGGGGCGAACAAACACTGAAGCTTTCTTT.

There are a few counts of this clone. The rearrangement joins TRBV19 to TRBJ1-1; no reliable D call. Germline CDR1 and CDR2: LNHDA and SQIVND (reference sequence). The CDR3 runs to 14 residues. The V and J ends lost 2 bases and 4 bases respectively, with 11 bases between them. The DNA for the CDR3 is TGTGCCAGTAGTATAAAAGGGAGCGGCACTGAAGCTTTCTTT. Protein: CASSIKGSGTEAFF.

The V call is TRBV29-1, the J call TRBJ2-5; 7 bases align to TRBD2. CDR1 is SQVTM, CDR2 ANQGSEA, per germline. J was trimmed by 2 bases and V by 2 bases; bases with no gene match: 5. The length of the CDR3 is 14 residues. This CDR3 reads CSVELAEYQETQYF. The CDR3 DNA sequence: TGCAGCGTTGAACTAGCGGAATATCAAGAGACCCAGTACTTC.

The J gene is TRBJ2-1, the V gene TRBV5-1; 10 bases are shared with TRBD2. CDR1 and CDR2 from the germline V gene are SGHRS and YFSETQ. The V and J ends lost 5 bases and 6 bases, in that order; junction bases with no gene match: 5. The CDR3 runs to 14 residues. The CDR3: CASRRAGGGNEQFF. The CDR3 coding sequence is TGCGCCAGCAGGAGAGCGGGGGGGGGCAATGAGCAGTTCTTC.

V usage is TRBV11-2 and J usage is TRBJ1-6; D gene unclear. Trimming removed 5 bases from V and 4 bases from J, with 12 bases in between. The CDR3 spans 15 residues. CDR1 and CDR2 (germline): SGHAT, FQNNGV. This CDR3 reads CASSGRGLYNSPLHF. CDR3 sequence (DNA): TGTGCCAGCAGCGGACGGGGTTTGTATAATTCACCCCTCCACTTT.

The V gene is TRBV4-3, the J gene TRBJ1-2; D is possibly TRBD1 (5 bases). The CDR3 covers 15 residues. Trimming shortened V by 4 bases and J by 5 bases, and 17 bases separated the two germline ends. CDR1 is LGHNA, CDR2 YSLEER, per germline. The CDR3: CASSPDRTSLYGYTF. DNA of the CDR3: TGCGCCAGCAGCCCGGACCGGACATCATTATATGGCTACACCTTC.

The rearrangement uses TRBV7-9 and TRBJ1-1, with TRBD1 as a possible D gene (5 bases). CDR1 SEHNR and CDR2 FQNEAQ come from the germline V gene (reference sequence). Trimming removed 2 bases from V and 5 bases from J, with 12 bases in between. The CDR3 runs 14 residues. The CDR3 sequence is CASSLKQAGTEAFF. The CDR3 DNA is TGTGCCAGCAGCTTAAAACAGGCGGGGACTGAAGCTTTCTTT.

The chain joins TRBV19 to TRBJ2-7; TRBD2 aligns across 7 bases. The germline V gene encodes CDR1 LNHDA and CDR2 SQIVND (reference sequence). This CDR3 contains 15 residues. J was trimmed by 2 bases and V by 8 bases; bases with no gene match: 12. The CDR3 reads CASSKEWGLPYEQYF. DNA for the CDR3: TGTGCCAGTTCAAAAGAATGGGGACTACCCTACGAGCAGTACTTC.

V is TRBV2 and J is TRBJ1-5; the match to TRBD1 covers 9 bases. This CDR3 region has 15 residues. Germline lookup yields CDR1 SNHLY and CDR2 FYNNEI. The V and J ends lost 6 bases and 1 base, in that order; junction bases with no gene match: 4. The DNA of the CDR3 is TGTGCCAGCAGCCTCGGGACAGGGAGCAATCAGCCCCAGCATTTT. It encodes CASSLGTGSNQPQHF.

V usage is TRBV7-2 and J usage is TRBJ2-7; 10 bases match TRBD2. This CDR3 is 16 amino acids long. The germline CDR1 and CDR2 sequences are SGHTA and FQGNSA. V was clipped by 4 bases and J by 6 bases; unmatched bases: 12. The CDR3 protein is CASSSGLAGALSEQYF. CDR3 nucleotide sequence: TGTGCCAGCAGCTCGGGGCTAGCGGGGGCCCTCTCCGAGCAGTACTTC. Variable domain in full (rest from reference TRBV7-2 and TRBJ2-7): GAGVSQSPSNKVTEKGKDVELRCDPISGHTALYWYRQSLGQGLEFLIYFQGNSAPDKSGLPSDRFSAERTGGSVSTLTIQRTQQEDSAVYLCASSSGLAGALSEQYFGPGTRLTVT.

The chain recombines TRBV5-1 with TRBJ1-1; TRBD1 matches 11 bases. Germline values: CDR1 SGHRS, CDR2 YFSETQ. With 0 bases clipped from V and 10 bases from J, the junction kept 5 bases outside the gene matches. The CDR3 loop spans 14 amino acids. CDR3 in amino acids: CASSLGTGGGGAFF. CDR3 bases: TGCGCCAGCAGCTTGGGGACAGGGGGCGGAGGAGCTTTCTTT. The full variable domain, its missing parts supplied by reference TRBV5-1 and TRBJ1-1, is KAGVTQTPRYLIKTRGQQVTLSCSPISGHRSVSWYQQTPGQGLQFLFEYFSETQRNKGNFPGRFSGRQFSNSRSEMNVSTLELGDSALYLCASSLGTGGGGAFFGQGTRLTVV.

The chain joins TRBV13 to TRBJ2-4, with 11 nucleotides matching TRBD1. V gave up 5 bases and J gave up 0 bases; unmatched junction bases: 6. This CDR3 spans 17 amino acids. Germline CDR1 and CDR2: PRHDT and FYEKMQ (reference sequence). CDR3 protein: CASSPVGTGGAKNIQYF. CDR3 DNA: TGTGCCAGCAGCCCCGTGGGGACAGGGGGAGCCAAAAACATTCAGTACTTC.

This clone was seen a few times. The chain links TRBV7-6 to TRBJ2-6, with 8 bases identical to TRBD1. This CDR3 is 20 amino acids long. Trimming removed 4 bases from V and 0 bases from J; junction bases left unmatched: 14. Germline values: CDR1 SGHVS, CDR2 FNYEAQ. CDR3 in amino acids: CASSYRAPGQATSGANVLTF. The CDR3 region has the DNA TGTGCCAGCAGCTATAGGGCTCCGGGACAGGCTACCTCTGGGGCCAACGTCCTGACTTTC.

V gene TRBV6-4 combines with J gene TRBJ2-3; TRBD2 matches at 9 bases. Germline loops: CDR1 MRHNA, CDR2 SNTAGT. V lost 4 bases and J lost 4; bases outside the gene matches: 6. The CDR3 has 15 amino acids. CDR3 coding DNA: TGTGCCAGCAGTGCGGAGCGGGGGGCATCAGATACGCAGTATTTT. Protein product: CASSAERGASDTQYF.

The rearrangement links TRBV18 to TRBJ2-1; the match to TRBD2 covers 16 bases. The V gene end was trimmed by 1 base and the J gene end by 9 bases; junction bases not matched to a gene: 3. Germline values: CDR1 KGHSH, CDR2 LQKENI. CDR3 length: 16 residues. The CDR3 loop reads CASSPRGLAGGREQFF. The CDR3 DNA reads TGTGCCAGCTCACCACGGGGACTAGCGGGGGGGCGTGAGCAGTTCTTC.

The J gene is TRBJ2-2, the V gene TRBV4-3, with D possibly matching TRBD2 (6 bases). In germline, CDR1 is LGHNA, CDR2 YSLEER. The CDR3 covers 16 residues. V lost 0 bases and J lost 1, with 9 bases in between. Written as DNA, the CDR3 is TGCGCCAGCAGCCAAGATCCTAGCGTGAACACCGGGGAGCTGTTTTTT. Translation: CASSQDPSVNTGELFF.

V is TRBV11-2 and J is TRBJ1-6; D not certain. Germline V gene lookup returns CDR1 SGHAT and CDR2 FQNNGV. Trimming pared 3 bases from V and 4 bases from J, leaving 10 bases between. The CDR3 totals 15 residues. This CDR3 is CASSLIRHYNSPLHF. The CDR3 region has the DNA TGTGCCAGCAGCTTGATCAGACATTATAATTCACCCCTCCACTTT.

The J gene is TRBJ2-5, the V gene TRBV5-1; TRBD1 might be the D (6 bases). The J call may be faulty, since TRBJ2-7 better matches the DNA end. This CDR3 has 15 amino acids. Germline-derived CDR1 and CDR2 are SGHRS and YFSETQ. CDR3 loop: CASSLTGSGSYEQYF. The CDR3 region has the DNA TGCGCCAGCAGCTTGACAGGGTCAGGCTCCTACGAGCAGTACTTC.